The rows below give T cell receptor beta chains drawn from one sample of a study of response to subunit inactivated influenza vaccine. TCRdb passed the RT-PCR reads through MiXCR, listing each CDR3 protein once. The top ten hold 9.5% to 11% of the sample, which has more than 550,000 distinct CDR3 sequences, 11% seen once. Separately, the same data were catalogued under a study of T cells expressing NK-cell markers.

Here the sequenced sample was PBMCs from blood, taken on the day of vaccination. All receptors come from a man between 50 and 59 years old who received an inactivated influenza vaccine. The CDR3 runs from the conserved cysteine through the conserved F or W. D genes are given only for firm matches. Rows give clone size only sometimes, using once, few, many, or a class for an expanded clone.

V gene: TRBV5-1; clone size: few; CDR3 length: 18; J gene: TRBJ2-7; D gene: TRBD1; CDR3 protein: CASSLGVDRGPRSYEQYF; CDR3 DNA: TGCGCCAGCAGCTTGGGGGTGGACAGGGGCCCCCGCAGCTACGAGCAGTACTTC
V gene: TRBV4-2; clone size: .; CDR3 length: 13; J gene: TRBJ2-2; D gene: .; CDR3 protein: CASSQAGSGELFF; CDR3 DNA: TGTGCCAGCAGCCAAGCTGGGAGCGGGGAGCTGTTTTTT
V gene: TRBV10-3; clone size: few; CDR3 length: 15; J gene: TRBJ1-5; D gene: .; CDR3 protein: CAISASGQSNQPQHF; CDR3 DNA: TGTGCCATCAGTGCCTCTGGACAGAGCAATCAGCCCCAGCATTTT
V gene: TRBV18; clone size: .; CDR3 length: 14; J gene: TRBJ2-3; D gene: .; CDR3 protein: CASSPPVGTDTQYF; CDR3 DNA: TGTGCCAGCTCACCACCCGTCGGCACAGATACGCAGTATTTT
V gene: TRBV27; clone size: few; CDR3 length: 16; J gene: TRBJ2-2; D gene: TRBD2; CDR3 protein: CASTLRLAENTGELFF; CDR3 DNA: TGTGCCAGCACCCTCAGACTAGCGGAGAACACCGGGGAGCTGTTTTTT
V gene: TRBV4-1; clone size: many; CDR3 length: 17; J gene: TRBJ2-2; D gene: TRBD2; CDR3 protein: CASSQGPGGRHTGELFF; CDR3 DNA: TGCGCCAGCAGCCAAGGTCCGGGGGGGCGGCACACCGGGGAGCTGTTTTTT
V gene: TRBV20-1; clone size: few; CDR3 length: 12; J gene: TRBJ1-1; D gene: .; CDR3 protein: CSAYTGRTEAFF; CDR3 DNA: TGCAGTGCTTACACAGGGCGGACTGAAGCTTTCTTT
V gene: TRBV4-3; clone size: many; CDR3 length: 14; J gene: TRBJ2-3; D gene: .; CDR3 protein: CASSQDLNTDTQYF; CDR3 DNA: TGCGCCAGCAGCCAAGATCTGAATACAGATACGCAGTATTTT
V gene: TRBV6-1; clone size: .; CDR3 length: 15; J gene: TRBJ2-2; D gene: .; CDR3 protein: CASTNGGTNTGELSF; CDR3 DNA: TGTGCCAGCACCAACGGGGGAACGAACACCGGGGAGCTGTCTTTT
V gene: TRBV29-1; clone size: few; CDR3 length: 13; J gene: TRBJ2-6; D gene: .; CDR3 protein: CSVVGPGANVLTF; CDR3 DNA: TGCAGCGTTGTGGGACCTGGGGCCAACGTCCTGACTTTC
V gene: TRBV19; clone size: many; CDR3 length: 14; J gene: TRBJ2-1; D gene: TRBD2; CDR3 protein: CASSIGTSPNEQFF; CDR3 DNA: TGTGCCAGTAGTATAGGGACTAGCCCCAATGAGCAGTTCTTC
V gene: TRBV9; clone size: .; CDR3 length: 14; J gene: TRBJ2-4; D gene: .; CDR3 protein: CASSVGEIENIQYF; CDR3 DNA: TGTGCCAGCAGCGTAGGGGAAATAGAAAACATTCAGTACTTC
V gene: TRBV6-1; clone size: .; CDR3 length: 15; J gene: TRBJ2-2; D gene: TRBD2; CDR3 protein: CASSKREGATGELFF; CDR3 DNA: TGTGCCAGCAGTAAGCGGGAGGGAGCCACCGGGGAGCTGTTTTTT
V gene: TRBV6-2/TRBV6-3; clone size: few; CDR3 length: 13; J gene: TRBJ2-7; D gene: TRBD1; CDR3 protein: CASRMTGGYEQYF; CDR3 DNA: TGTGCCAGCAGGATGACAGGGGGGTACGAGCAGTACTTC
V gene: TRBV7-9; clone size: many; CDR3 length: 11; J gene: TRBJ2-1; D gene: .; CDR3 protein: CASSEGTKQFF; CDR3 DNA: TGTGCCAGCAGCGAAGGGACCAAGCAGTTCTTC
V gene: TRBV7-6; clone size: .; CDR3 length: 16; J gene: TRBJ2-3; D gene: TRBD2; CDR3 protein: CASSRDRGRDGDTQYF; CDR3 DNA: TGTGCCAGCAGCCGAGATCGCGGGAGGGATGGAGATACGCAGTATTTT
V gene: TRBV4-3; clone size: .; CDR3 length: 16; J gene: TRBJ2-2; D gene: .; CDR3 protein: CASSQVGTLNTGELFF; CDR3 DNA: TGCGCCAGCAGCCAAGTGGGCACCCTGAACACCGGGGAGCTGTTTTTT
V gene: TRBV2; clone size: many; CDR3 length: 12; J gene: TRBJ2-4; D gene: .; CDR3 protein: CARKQNGNIQYF; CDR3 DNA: TGTGCCAGAAAACAGAATGGAAATATTCAGTACTTC
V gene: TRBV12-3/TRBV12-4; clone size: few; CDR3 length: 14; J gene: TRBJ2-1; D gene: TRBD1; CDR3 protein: CASSLSGQGRRQFF; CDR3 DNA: TGTGCCAGCAGTCTTTCGGGACAGGGTAGGAGGCAGTTCTTC
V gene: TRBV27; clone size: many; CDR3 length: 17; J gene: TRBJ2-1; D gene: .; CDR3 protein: CASSFVTGRPGTNEQFF; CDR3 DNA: TGTGCCAGCAGTTTTGTCACGGGCCGCCCAGGGACGAATGAGCAGTTCTTC
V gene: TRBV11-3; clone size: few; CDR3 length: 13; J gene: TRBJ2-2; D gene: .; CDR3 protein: CASSFQSTGELFF; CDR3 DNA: TGTGCCAGCAGCTTCCAGAGCACCGGGGAGCTGTTTTTT
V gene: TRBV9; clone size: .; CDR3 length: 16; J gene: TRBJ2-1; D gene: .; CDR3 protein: CASSVDGTYPLNEQFF; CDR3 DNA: TGTGCCAGCAGCGTAGATGGGACTTATCCTCTCAATGAGCAGTTCTTC
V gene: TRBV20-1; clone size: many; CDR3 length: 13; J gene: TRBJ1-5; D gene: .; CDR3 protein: CSAIQGSNQPQHF; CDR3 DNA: TGCAGTGCTATCCAGGGGAGCAATCAGCCCCAGCATTTT
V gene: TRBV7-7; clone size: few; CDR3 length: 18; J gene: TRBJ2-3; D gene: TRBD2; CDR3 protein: CASSLGVRGRESTDTQYF; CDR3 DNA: TGTGCCAGCAGCTTAGGTGTGCGCGGGAGAGAAAGCACAGATACGCAGTATTTT
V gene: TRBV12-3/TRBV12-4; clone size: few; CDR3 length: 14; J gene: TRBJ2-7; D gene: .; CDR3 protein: CASSFNLGRTEQYF; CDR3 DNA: TGTGCCAGCAGTTTTAATTTGGGGAGGACCGAGCAGTACTTC
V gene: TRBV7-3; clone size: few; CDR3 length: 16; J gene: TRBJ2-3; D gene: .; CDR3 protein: CASSHWSRRSTDTQYF; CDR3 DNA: TGTGCCAGCAGCCACTGGAGCCGACGGAGCACAGATACGCAGTATTTT
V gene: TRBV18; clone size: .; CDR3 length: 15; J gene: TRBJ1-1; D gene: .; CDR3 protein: CASSPYEGRTTEAFF; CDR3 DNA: TGTGCCAGCTCACCATATGAGGGCCGTACCACTGAAGCTTTCTTT
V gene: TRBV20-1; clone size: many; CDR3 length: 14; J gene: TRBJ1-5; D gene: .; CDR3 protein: CSAPRQASNQPQHF; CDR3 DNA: TGCAGTGCTCCCAGACAGGCTAGCAATCAGCCCCAGCATTTT
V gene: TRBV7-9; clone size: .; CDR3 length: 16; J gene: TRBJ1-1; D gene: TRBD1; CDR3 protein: CASSLVTGQGGGEAFF; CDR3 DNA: TGTGCCAGCAGCTTAGTGACGGGACAGGGCGGGGGTGAAGCTTTCTTT
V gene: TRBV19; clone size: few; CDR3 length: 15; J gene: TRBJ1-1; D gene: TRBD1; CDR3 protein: CASSIQGVANTEAFF; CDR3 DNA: TGTGCCAGTAGTATCCAGGGGGTGGCGAACACTGAAGCTTTCTTT
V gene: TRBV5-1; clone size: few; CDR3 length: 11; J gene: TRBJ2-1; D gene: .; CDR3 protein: CASTGLNEQFF; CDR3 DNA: TGCGCCAGCACGGGTTTGAATGAGCAGTTCTTC
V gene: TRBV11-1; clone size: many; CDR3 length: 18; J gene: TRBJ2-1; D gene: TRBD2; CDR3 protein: CASRTRPEAGDVPNEQFF; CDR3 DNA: TGTGCCAGCAGAACCCGCCCCGAAGCGGGAGACGTCCCCAATGAGCAGTTCTTC
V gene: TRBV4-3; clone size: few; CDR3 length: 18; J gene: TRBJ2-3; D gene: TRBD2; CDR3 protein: CASSRTAGGQDSADTQYF; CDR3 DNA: TGCGCCAGCAGCCGCACAGCGGGGGGGCAAGATAGTGCTGATACGCAGTATTTT
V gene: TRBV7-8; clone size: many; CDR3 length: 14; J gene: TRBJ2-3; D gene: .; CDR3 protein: CASSLNRATDTQYF; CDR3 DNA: TGTGCCAGCAGCTTGAACAGGGCCACAGATACGCAGTATTTT
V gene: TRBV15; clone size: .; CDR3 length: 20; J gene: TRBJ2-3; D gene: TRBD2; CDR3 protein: CATSRDRLAGGVPRADTQYF; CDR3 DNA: TGTGCCACCAGCAGAGATCGGCTAGCGGGGGGCGTTCCCCGCGCAGATACGCAGTATTTT
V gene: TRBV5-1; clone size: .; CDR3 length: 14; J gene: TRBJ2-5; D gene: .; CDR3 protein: CASSLEPGGETQYF; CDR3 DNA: TGCGCCAGCAGCTTGGAGCCGGGTGGCGAGACCCAGTACTTC
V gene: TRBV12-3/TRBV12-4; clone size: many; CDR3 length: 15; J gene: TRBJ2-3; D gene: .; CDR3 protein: CASTSRVSSTDTQYF; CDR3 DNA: TGTGCCAGCACCTCCCGGGTTTCAAGCACAGATACGCAGTATTTT
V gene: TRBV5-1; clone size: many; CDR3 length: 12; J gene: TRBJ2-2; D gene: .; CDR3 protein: CASRPNTGELFF; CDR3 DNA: TGCGCCAGCCGGCCGAACACCGGGGAGCTGTTTTTT
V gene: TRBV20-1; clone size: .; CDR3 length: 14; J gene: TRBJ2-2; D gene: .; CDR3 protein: CSASVGANTGELFF; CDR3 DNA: TGCAGTGCTAGTGTAGGCGCGAACACCGGGGAGCTGTTTTTT
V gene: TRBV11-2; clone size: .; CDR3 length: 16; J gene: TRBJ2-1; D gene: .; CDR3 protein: CASSSTSGIKHNEQFF; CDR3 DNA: TGTGCCAGCAGCTCCACGTCGGGGATCAAACACAATGAGCAGTTCTTC
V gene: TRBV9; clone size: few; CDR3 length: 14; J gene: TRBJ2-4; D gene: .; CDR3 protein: CASRGLLAKNIQYF; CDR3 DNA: TGTGCCAGCCGCGGGTTGTTAGCCAAAAACATTCAGTACTTC
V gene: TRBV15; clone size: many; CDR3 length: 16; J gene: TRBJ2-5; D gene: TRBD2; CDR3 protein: CATSRDRASGQETQYF; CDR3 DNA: TGTGCCACCAGCAGAGATAGGGCTAGCGGGCAAGAGACCCAGTACTTC
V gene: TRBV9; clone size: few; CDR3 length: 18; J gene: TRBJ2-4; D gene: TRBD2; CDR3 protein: CASSRGLAGLLAKNIQYF; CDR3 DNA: TGTGCCAGCAGCCGGGGACTAGCGGGGTTGTTGGCCAAAAACATTCAGTACTTC
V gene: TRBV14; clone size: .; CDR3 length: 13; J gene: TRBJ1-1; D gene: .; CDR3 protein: CASRPNTNTEAFF; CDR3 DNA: TGTGCCAGCAGGCCAAACACGAACACTGAAGCTTTCTTT